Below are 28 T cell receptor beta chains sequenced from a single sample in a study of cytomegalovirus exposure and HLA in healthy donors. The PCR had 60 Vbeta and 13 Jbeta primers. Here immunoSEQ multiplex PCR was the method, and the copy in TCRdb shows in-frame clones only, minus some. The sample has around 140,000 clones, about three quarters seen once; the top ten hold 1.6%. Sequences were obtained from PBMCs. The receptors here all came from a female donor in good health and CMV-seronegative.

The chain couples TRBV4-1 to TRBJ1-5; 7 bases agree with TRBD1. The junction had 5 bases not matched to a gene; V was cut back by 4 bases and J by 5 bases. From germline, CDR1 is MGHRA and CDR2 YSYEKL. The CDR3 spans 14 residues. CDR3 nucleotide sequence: TGCGCCAGCAGCCCAGAGGGGGCCGATCAGCCCCAGCATTTT. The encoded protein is CASSPEGADQPQHF.

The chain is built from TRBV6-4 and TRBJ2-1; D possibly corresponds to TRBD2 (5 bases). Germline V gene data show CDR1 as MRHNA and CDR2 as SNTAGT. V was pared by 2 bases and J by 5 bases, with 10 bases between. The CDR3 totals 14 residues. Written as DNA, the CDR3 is TGTGCCAGCAGTGACAGGACTGAAAACAATGAGCAGTTCTTC. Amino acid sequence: CASSDRTENNEQFF.

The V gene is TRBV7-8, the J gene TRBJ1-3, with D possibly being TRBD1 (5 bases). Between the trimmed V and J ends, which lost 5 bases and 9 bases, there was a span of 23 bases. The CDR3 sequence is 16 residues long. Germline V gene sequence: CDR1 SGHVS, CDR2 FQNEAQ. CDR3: CASSPTATSTGATIYF. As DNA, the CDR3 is TGTGCCAGCAGCCCTACCGCGACCTCAACTGGGGCCACCATATATTTT.

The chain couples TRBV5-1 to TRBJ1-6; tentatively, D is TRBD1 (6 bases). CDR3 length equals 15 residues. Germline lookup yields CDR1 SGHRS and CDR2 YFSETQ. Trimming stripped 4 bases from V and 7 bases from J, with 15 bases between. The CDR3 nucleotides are TGCGCCAGCAGCGCCGTAGGGGGGGCGAATTCACCCCTCCACTTT. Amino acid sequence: CASSAVGGANSPLHF. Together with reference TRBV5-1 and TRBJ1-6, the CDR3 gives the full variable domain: KAGVTQTPRYLIKTRGQQVTLSCSPISGHRSVSWYQQTPGQGLQFLFEYFSETQRNKGNFPGRFSGRQFSNSRSEMNVSTLELGDSALYLCASSAVGGANSPLHFGNGTRLTVT.

Here the CDR3 reads CASSYGTVDEQFF. CDR3 nucleotides: TGTGCCAGCAGTTACGGGACAGTAGATGAGCAGTTCTTC. This chain connects TRBV6-6 to TRBJ2-1, with 7 bases fitting TRBD1. Germline V gene lookup returns CDR1 MNHNY and CDR2 SVGAGI (reference sequence). The CDR3 totals 13 residues. The J segment lost 8 bases and the V segment lost 2 bases, leaving 3 bases of the junction unmatched.

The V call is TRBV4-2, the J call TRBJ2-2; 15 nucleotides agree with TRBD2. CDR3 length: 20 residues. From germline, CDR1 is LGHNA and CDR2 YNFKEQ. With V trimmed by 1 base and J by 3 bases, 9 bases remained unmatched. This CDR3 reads CASSQGPGTSGGQYTGELFF. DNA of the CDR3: TGTGCCAGCAGCCAAGGTCCCGGGACTAGCGGGGGGCAGTACACCGGGGAGCTGTTTTTT.

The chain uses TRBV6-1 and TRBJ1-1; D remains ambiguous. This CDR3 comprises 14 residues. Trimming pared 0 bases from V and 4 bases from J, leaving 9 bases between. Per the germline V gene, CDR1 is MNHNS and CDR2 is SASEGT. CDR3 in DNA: TGTGCCAGCAGTGAAGCGCGGGAGACCACTGAAGCTTTCTTT. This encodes CASSEARETTEAFF.

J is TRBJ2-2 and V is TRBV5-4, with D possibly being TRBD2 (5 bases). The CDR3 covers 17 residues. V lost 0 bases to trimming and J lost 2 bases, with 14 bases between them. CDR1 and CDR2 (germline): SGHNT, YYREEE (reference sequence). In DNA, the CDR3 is TGTGCCAGCAGCTTGGGCCCGAGGACGGGAAACACCGGGGAGCTGTTTTTT. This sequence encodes CASSLGPRTGNTGELFF. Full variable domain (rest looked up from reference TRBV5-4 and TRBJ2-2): ETGVTQSPTHLIKTRGQQVTLRCSSQSGHNTVSWYQQALGQGPQFIFQYYREEENGRGNFPPRFSGLQFPNYSSELNVNALELDDSALYLCASSLGPRTGNTGELFFGEGSRLTVL.

CDR3 in DNA: TGCGCCAGCAGCTTTAGCGGGAGCGGCAATGAGCAGTTCTTC. Its translation: CASSFSGSGNEQFF. V gene TRBV5-1 combines with J gene TRBJ2-1, with 9 positions matching TRBD2. With V trimmed by 2 bases and J by 6 bases, 3 bases remained unmatched. Germline-derived CDR1 and CDR2 are SGHRS and YFSETQ. The CDR3 consists of 14 residues.

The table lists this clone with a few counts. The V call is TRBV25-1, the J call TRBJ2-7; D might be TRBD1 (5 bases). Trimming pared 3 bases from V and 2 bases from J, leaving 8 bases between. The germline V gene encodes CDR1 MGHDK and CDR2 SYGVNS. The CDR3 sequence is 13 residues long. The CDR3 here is CASSDRVPYEQYF. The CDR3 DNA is TGTGCCAGCAGTGACAGGGTCCCCTACGAGCAGTACTTC.

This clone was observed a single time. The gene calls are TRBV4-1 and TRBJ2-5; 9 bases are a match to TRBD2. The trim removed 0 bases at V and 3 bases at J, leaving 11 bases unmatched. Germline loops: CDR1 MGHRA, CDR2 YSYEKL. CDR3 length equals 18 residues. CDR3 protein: CASSQDEEAGGQKETQYF. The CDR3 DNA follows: TGCGCCAGCAGCCAAGATGAGGAAGCGGGGGGCCAAAAAGAGACCCAGTACTTC.

CDR3 loop: CASSPSAGNTIYF. In DNA, the CDR3 is TGTGCCAGTAGTCCTTCAGCTGGAAACACCATATATTTT. The chain has TRBV19 and TRBJ1-3, with D hard to call. The CDR3 is 13 amino acids. Trimming pared 5 bases from V and 2 bases from J, leaving 7 bases between. Germline CDR1 and CDR2: LNHDA and SQIVND (reference sequence).

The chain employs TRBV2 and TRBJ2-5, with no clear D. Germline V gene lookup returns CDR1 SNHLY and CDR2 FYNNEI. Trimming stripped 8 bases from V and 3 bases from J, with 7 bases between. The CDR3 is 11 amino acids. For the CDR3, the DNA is TGTGCCAGCTCGAGTGAAGAGACCCAGTACTTC. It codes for CASSSEETQYF.

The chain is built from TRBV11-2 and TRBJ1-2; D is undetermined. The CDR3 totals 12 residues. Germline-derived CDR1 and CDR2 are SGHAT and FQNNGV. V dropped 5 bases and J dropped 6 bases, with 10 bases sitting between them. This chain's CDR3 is CASSPNRDGYTF. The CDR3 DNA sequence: TGTGCCAGCAGCCCCAATCGAGATGGCTACACCTTC. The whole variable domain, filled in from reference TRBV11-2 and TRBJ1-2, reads EAGVAQSPRYKIIEKRQSVAFWCNPISGHATLYWYQQILGQGPKLLIQFQNNGVVDDSQLPKDRFSAERLKGVDSTLKIQPAKLEDSAVYLCASSPNRDGYTFGSGTRLTVV.

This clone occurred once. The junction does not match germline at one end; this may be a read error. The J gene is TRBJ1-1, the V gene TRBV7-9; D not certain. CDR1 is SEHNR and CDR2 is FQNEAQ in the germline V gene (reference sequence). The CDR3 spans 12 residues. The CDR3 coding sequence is TGTTCCAGCAGCTTACCGGGTCCCAAGGTTTTCTTT. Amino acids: CSSSLPGPKVFF.

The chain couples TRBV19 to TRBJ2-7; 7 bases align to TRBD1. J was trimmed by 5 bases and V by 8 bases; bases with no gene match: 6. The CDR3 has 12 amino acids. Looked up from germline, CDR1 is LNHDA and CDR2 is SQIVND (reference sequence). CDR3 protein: CASQGGRDEQYF. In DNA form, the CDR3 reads TGTGCCAGTCAAGGGGGCAGGGACGAGCAGTACTTC.

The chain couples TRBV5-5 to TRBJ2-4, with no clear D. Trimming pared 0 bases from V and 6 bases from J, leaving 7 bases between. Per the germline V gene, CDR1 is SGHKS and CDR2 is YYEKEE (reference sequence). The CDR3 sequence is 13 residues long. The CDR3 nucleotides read TGTGCCAGCAGCTTGGGCGGCTCAAACATTCAGTACTTC. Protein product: CASSLGGSNIQYF.

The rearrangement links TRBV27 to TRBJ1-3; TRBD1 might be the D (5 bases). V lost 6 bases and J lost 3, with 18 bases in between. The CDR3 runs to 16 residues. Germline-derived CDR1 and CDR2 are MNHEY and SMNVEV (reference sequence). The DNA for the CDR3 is TGTGCCAGCAGACCTACGCAGGGACTGGGTGGAAACACCATATATTTT. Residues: CASRPTQGLGGNTIYF.

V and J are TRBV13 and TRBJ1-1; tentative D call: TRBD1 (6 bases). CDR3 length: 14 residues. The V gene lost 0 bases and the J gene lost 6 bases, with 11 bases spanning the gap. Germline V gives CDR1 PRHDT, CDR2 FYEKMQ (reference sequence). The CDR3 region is CASSLGDGQSEAFF. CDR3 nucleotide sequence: TGTGCCAGCAGCTTAGGAGATGGACAGTCTGAAGCTTTCTTT. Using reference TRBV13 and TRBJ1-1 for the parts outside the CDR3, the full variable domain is AAGVIQSPRHLIKEKRETATLKCYPIPRHDTVYWYQQGPGQDPQFLISFYEKMQSDKGSIPDRFSAQQFSDYHSELNMSSLELGDSALYFCASSLGDGQSEAFFGQGTRLTVV.

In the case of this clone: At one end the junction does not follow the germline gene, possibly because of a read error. The CDR3 coding sequence is TGCGCCAGCAGTTTGGAGGGGGCTTACACTGAAGCTTTCTTT. Translating gives CASSLEGAYTEAFF. The chain carries TRBV5-1 and TRBJ1-1, with 7 bases fitting TRBD1. Germline V gene sequence: CDR1 SGHRS, CDR2 YFSETQ. The CDR3 length is 14 residues.

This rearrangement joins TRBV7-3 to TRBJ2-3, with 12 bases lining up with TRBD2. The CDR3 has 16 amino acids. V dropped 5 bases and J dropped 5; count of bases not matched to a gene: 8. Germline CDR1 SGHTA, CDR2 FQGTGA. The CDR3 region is CASSPRLAGAKDTQYF. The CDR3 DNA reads TGTGCCAGCAGCCCCAGACTAGCGGGAGCTAAAGATACGCAGTATTTT.

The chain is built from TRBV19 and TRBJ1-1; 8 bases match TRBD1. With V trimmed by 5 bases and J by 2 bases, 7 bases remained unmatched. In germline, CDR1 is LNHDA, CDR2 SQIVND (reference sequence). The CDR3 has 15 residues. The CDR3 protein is CASSWDRLVNTEAFF. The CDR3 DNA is TGTGCCAGTAGTTGGGACAGGTTGGTTAACACTGAAGCTTTCTTT.

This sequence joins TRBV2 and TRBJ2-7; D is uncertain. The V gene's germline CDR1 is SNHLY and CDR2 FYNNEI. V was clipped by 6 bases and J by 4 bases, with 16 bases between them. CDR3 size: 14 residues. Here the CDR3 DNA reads TGTGCCAGCAGCCGGAGAGGCCTTGGTTACGAGCAGTACTTC. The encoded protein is CASSRRGLGYEQYF.

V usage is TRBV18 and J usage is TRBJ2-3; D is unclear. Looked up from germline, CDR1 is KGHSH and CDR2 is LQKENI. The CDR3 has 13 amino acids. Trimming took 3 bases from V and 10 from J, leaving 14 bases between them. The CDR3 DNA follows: TGTGCCAGCTCACCCCCTAGGCAAATTGCGCAGTATTTT. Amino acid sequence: CASSPPRQIAQYF.

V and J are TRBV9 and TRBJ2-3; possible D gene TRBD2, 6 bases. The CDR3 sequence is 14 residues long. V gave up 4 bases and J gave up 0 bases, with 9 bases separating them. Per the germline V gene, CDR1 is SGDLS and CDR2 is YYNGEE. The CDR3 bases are TGTGCCAGCAGCACGGGGGTTAGCACAGATACGCAGTATTTT. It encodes CASSTGVSTDTQYF.

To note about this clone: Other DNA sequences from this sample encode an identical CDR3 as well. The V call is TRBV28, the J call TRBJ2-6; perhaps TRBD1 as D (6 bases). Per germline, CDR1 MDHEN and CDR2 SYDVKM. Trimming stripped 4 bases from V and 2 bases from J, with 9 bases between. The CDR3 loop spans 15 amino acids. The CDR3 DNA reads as TGTGCCAGCAGTTCAGGACAGACTGGGGCCAACGTCCTGACTTTC. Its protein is CASSSGQTGANVLTF.

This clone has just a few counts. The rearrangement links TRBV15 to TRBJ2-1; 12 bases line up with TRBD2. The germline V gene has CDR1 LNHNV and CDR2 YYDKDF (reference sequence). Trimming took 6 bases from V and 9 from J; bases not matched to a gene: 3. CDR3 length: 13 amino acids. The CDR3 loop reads CATSQTSGSEQFF. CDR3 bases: TGTGCCACCAGTCAGACTAGCGGGAGTGAGCAGTTCTTC.

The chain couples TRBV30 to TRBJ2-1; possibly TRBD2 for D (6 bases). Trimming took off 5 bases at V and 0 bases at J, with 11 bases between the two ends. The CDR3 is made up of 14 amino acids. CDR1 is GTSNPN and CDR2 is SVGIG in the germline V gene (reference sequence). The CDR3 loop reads CAWSIAVSYNEQFF. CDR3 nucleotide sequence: TGTGCCTGGTCTATAGCGGTCTCCTACAATGAGCAGTTCTTC.